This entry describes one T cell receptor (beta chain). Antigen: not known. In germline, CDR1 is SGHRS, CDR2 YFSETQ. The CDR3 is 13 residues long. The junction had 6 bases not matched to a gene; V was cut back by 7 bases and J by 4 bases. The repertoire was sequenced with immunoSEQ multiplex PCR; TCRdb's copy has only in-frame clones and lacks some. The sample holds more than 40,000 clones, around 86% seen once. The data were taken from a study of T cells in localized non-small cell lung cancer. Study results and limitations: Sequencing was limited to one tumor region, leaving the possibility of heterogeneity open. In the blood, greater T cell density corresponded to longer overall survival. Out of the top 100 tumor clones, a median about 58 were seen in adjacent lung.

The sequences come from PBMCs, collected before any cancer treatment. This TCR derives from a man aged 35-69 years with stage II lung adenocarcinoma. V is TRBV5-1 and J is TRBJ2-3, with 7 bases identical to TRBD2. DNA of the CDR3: TGCGCCAGCCACGGGGAGGGCGCAGATACGCAGTATTTT. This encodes CASHGEGADTQYF.